This T cell receptor beta chain was sequenced during a study of T cell repertoires in cytomegalovirus infection. This CDR3 spans 15 amino acids. V lost 1 base to trimming and J lost 3 bases; unmatched junction nucleotides: 3. CDR1 and CDR2 (germline): LGHNA, YSLEER. TCRdb re-analysed the reads in MiXCR, keeping a single row per CDR3 protein. The sample has about 680,000 distinct CDR3 sequences, roughly 26% seen once; the top ten hold 6.5% to 10%. About this clonotype: Its antigen is as yet unknown.

Study results and limitations: HLA-C-restricted CMV clonotypes gave the most frequent clonotype in two of eight donors. Carriers of CMV and the relevant HLA type were discriminated by public TCR beta frequency.

Sequenced material: CD8+ T cells from PBMCs. The chain employs TRBV4-3 and TRBJ2-1; 7 bases fit TRBD2. The TCR was taken from a human donor in good health (CMV status not recorded). Some clones in this sample may be carry-over from other donors' samples. DNA of the CDR3: TGCGCCAGCAGCCAAGTTGGGGGGGGCTACAATGAGCAGTTCTTC. Translated, it gives CASSQVGGGYNEQFF.